This T cell receptor (beta chain) was observed in a study of blood T cell repertoires in COVID-19. Across the study: Sources were T cells, B-cell-depleted T cells, or PBMCs; the material itself was cDNA or gDNA.

How the authors handled the data: Researchers report that nucleated cell counts were estimated from reference gene primer amplification. Libraries were prepared by immunoSEQ multiplex PCR; TCRdb keeps only in-frame clonotypes and omits some of them. D and trimming were read from the DNA, whereas the V and J calls and clone size are those reported in that table. This sample carries 170,000 or so clones, just under 90% of them seen once, and the ten largest clones take around 0.88%. The junction had 4 bases not matched to a gene; V was cut back by 5 bases and J by 0 bases. Germline values: CDR1 SGHVS, CDR2 FNYEAQ. This CDR3 has 14 residues.

This rearrangement joins TRBV7-6 to TRBJ2-7, with TRBD1 identical over 7 bases. Sample: peripheral blood. This clonotype was sampled from a woman aged 18-29 years who had recovered from COVID-19. The CDR3 bases are TGTGCCAGCAGCCCCAGGGGGACCTCCTACGAGCAGTACTTC. It translates to CASSPRGTSYEQYF.